Below, 5 T cell receptor beta chains from the same sample are listed, as sequenced in a study of early T cells in non-severe SARS-CoV-2 infection. TCRdb passed the 5' RACE reads through MiXCR, listing each CDR3 protein once. The sample yields about 90,000 distinct CDR3 sequences, about an eighth seen once. Sequencing was performed on whole blood, taken at baseline. These receptors were taken from an adult who was a healthcare worker with PCR-confirmed SARS-CoV-2 infection or an uninfected control (not recorded which).

Of note for this clonotype: The germline gene is not matched at one end of the junction; a read error may be the cause. J is TRBJ2-2 and V is TRBV24-1; a possible D gene is TRBD2 (6 bases). CDR3 length: 15 residues. Germline V gives CDR1 KGHDR, CDR2 SFDVKD. The CDR3 DNA follows: TGTGCCATCAGTGCCGGGGCGGGGTACACCGGGGAGCTGTTTTTT. Its translation is CAISAGAGYTGELFF.

The V gene is TRBV30, the J gene TRBJ2-7, with 9 positions matching TRBD2. Unmatched junction bases numbered 18, after V lost 3 bases and J lost 6 bases. The CDR3 loop spans 17 amino acids. Germline V gene data show CDR1 as GTSNPN and CDR2 as SVGIG (reference sequence). The CDR3 nucleotides read TGTGCCTGGAGGGATCTAGCGGGACCTACGAGGCCCGCCGAGCAGTACTTC. Its protein product is CAWRDLAGPTRPAEQYF.

The rearrangement uses TRBV20-1 and TRBJ2-1; TRBD2 agrees at 13 bases. After removal of 3 bases from V and 9 bases from J, the junction contained 11 bases not matched to a gene. The CDR3 sequence is 16 residues long. The germline gives CDR1 DFQATT, CDR2 SNEGSKA (reference sequence). The CDR3 reads CSARDWTSGSRTEQFF. In DNA, the CDR3 is TGCAGTGCTAGGGACTGGACTAGCGGGAGTCGCACTGAGCAGTTCTTC.

This clonotype was observed a few times. The chain combines TRBV7-6 with TRBJ2-3; 11 bases agree with TRBD1. The CDR3 covers 18 residues. Trimming removed 0 bases from V and 3 bases from J; junction bases left unmatched: 8. Germline-derived CDR1 and CDR2 are SGHVS and FNYEAQ. This chain's CDR3 is CASSLAPHGTGGTDTQYF. CDR3 nucleotide sequence: TGTGCCAGCAGCTTAGCTCCCCATGGGACAGGGGGTACAGATACGCAGTATTTT.

J is TRBJ2-2 and V is TRBV5-1; D not certain. Trimming removed 3 bases from V and 7 bases from J, with 7 bases in between. The CDR3 is 12 residues long. Germline CDR1 is SGHRS and CDR2 is YFSETQ. The CDR3 DNA reads TGCGCCAGCAGCTCCGGCCTCGGGGAGCTGTTTTTT. It yields the protein CASSSGLGELFF.